These 21 T cell receptor beta chains originate from one sample sequenced in a study of Ad26.COV2.S vaccination and SARS-CoV-2 variants. Treatment indicated: around 19 received Ad26.COV2.S at low or high dose, single or two shots; about five received placebo; per-sample allocation not given. Day 63 after the first vaccine or placebo injection was the time point for sampling. TCRdb's copy holds only in-frame clones and misses some; the assay was immunoSEQ multiplex PCR. Seen here are a few hundred thousand clones, over 75% observed once, and the top ten hold about 3.4%. The sequencing here drew on peripheral blood, taken in a trial of Ad26.COV2.S vaccine versus placebo. All receptors come from a person between 18 and 65 years old who received the Ad26.COV2.S COVID-19 vaccine or a placebo.

This clone was counted a few times. The J gene is TRBJ2-2, the V gene TRBV5-1; D possibly corresponds to TRBD1 (6 bases). Trimming removed 0 bases from V and 6 bases from J, with 15 bases in between. This CDR3 spans 16 amino acids. Germline V gene sequence: CDR1 SGHRS, CDR2 YFSETQ. CDR3 DNA: TGCGCCAGCAGCTTGGCCGGTTCAGGGGACCCCGGGGAGCTGTTTTTT. Translation: CASSLAGSGDPGELFF.

V and J are TRBV5-4 and TRBJ1-2; D gene uncertain. V lost 3 bases and J 3 bases, leaving 12 bases between the germline ends. The CDR3 covers 14 residues. Germline CDR1 is SGHNT and CDR2 is YYREEE (reference sequence). This CDR3 reads CASSYAGRDYGYTF. CDR3 DNA: TGTGCCAGCAGCTACGCCGGGCGGGACTATGGCTACACCTTC.

V usage is TRBV7-3 and J usage is TRBJ1-1; D might be TRBD1 (5 bases). From germline, CDR1 is SGHTA and CDR2 FQGTGA. The CDR3 contains 15 residues. Trimming pared 3 bases from V and 1 base from J, leaving 12 bases between. Written as DNA, the CDR3 is TGTGCCAGCAGCTTCAGCGCAGGGACGAACACTGAAGCTTTCTTT. This sequence encodes CASSFSAGTNTEAFF.

The chain joins TRBV7-6 to TRBJ2-2; D ambiguous. The germline CDR1 and CDR2 sequences are SGHVS and FNYEAQ. V lost 0 bases and J 4 bases, leaving 9 bases between the germline ends. The CDR3 contains 15 residues. CDR3 bases: TGTGCCAGCAGCTTAGCGCTTGTAGGCACCGGGGAGCTGTTTTTT. This gives the protein CASSLALVGTGELFF. The variable domain in full, with the rest retrieved from reference TRBV7-6 and TRBJ2-2, is GAGVSQSPRYKVTKRGQDVALRCDPISGHVSLYWYRQALGQGPEFLTYFNYEAQQDKSGLPNDRFSAERPEGSISTLTIQRTEQRDSAMYRCASSLALVGTGELFFGEGSRLTVL.

The rearrangement uses TRBV7-9 and TRBJ1-2; 9 bases map to TRBD1. Germline V gene lookup returns CDR1 SEHNR and CDR2 FQNEAQ (reference sequence). V lost 4 bases to trimming and J lost 8 bases; unmatched junction nucleotides: 2. The CDR3 sequence is 12 residues long. CDR3 sequence: CASSYGQGGYTF. In DNA, the CDR3 is TGTGCCAGCAGCTACGGACAGGGGGGCTACACCTTC.

The V call is TRBV7-6, the J call TRBJ2-6, with D possibly matching TRBD2 (6 bases). V was trimmed by 5 bases and J by 0 bases, leaving 20 bases between them. This CDR3 spans 19 amino acids. Germline values: CDR1 SGHVS, CDR2 FNYEAQ. The CDR3 nucleotides are TGTGCCAGCAGCCGTGACGTCGGGGGACTCTACTCTGGGGCCAACGTCCTGACTTTC. This sequence encodes CASSRDVGGLYSGANVLTF.

The V and J genes are TRBV28 and TRBJ2-7; D is ambiguous. The CDR3 loop spans 14 amino acids. Trimming removed 0 bases from V and 6 bases from J, with 12 bases in between. The germline V gene has CDR1 MDHEN and CDR2 SYDVKM. CDR3 protein: CASSLWRQVPEQYF. In nucleotides, the CDR3 is TGTGCCAGCAGTTTATGGAGGCAGGTGCCCGAGCAGTACTTC. The whole variable domain, filled in from reference TRBV28 and TRBJ2-7, reads DVKVTQSSRYLVKRTGEKVFLECVQDMDHENMFWYRQDPGLGLRLIYFSYDVKMKEKGDIPEGYSVSREKKERFSLILESASTNQTSMYLCASSLWRQVPEQYFGPGTRLTVT.

J is TRBJ2-7 and V is TRBV10-3, with D unresolved. V lost 2 bases and J lost 2, with 10 bases in between. The V gene's germline CDR1 is ENHRY and CDR2 SYGVKD. The CDR3 spans 14 residues. CDR3: CAISEEARAYEQYF. The CDR3 nucleotides are TGTGCCATCAGTGAGGAAGCAAGAGCCTACGAGCAGTACTTC.

The rearrangement joins TRBV5-6 to TRBJ1-2; 9 bases match TRBD1. This CDR3 has 18 residues. With V trimmed by 5 bases and J by 6 bases, 20 bases remained unmatched. CDR1 and CDR2 from the germline V gene are SGHDT and YYEEEE. The CDR3: CASSAAVPRDRVSHGYTF. The CDR3 DNA is TGTGCCAGCAGTGCTGCGGTCCCCCGGGACAGGGTATCTCATGGCTACACCTTC.

The CDR3 coding sequence is TGTGCCAGCAGTACCCCGGGACAGGCTATGAATGAGCAGTTCTTC. Amino acids: CASSTPGQAMNEQFF. J is TRBJ2-1 and V is TRBV6-6, with TRBD1 identical over 8 bases. This CDR3 is built from 15 residues. Germline CDR1 MNHNY, CDR2 SVGAGI (reference sequence). V lost 5 bases, J lost 7 bases, and 10 bases stayed unmatched.

The CDR3 loop is CASSYQGHRSWSNQPQHF. In DNA form, the CDR3 reads TGTGCCAGTAGTTACCAGGGGCATCGATCATGGAGCAATCAGCCCCAGCATTTT. The V and J genes are TRBV19 and TRBJ1-5, with D possibly being TRBD1 (6 bases). With 5 bases removed from V and 1 base from J, the gap between germline ends came to 21 bases. CDR1 and CDR2 from the germline V gene are LNHDA and SQIVND (reference sequence). This CDR3 comprises 18 residues.

This clone was seen just once. CDR3 loop: CASSPVQGTDTQYF. CDR3 DNA: TGTGCCAGCAGCCCGGTTCAGGGCACAGATACGCAGTATTTT. The chain combines TRBV11-2 with TRBJ2-3, with D hard to call. Germline CDR1 is SGHAT and CDR2 is FQNNGV. The CDR3 covers 14 residues. V lost 5 bases and J lost 1, with 10 bases in between.

V is TRBV10-3 and J is TRBJ2-7, with 12 bases that match TRBD2. CDR3 length equals 16 residues. V shed 5 bases and J 1 base; nucleotides not matched to a gene: 6. The germline gives CDR1 ENHRY, CDR2 SYGVKD. CDR3 nucleotides: TGTGCCATCAGTCAGGGGGGACTAGCGGGTTCCTACGAGCAGTACTTC. This translates into CAISQGGLAGSYEQYF.

The table lists this clone with a count of one. This chain joins TRBV2 and TRBJ1-6, with D perhaps TRBD1 (6 bases). Germline values: CDR1 SNHLY, CDR2 FYNNEI. This CDR3 contains 16 residues. Deletions cut 4 bases from V and 5 bases from J, with 15 bases between. The CDR3 protein is CASSVIGTTNNSPLHF. The DNA of the CDR3 is TGTGCCAGCAGTGTCATCGGGACAACAAATAATTCACCCCTCCACTTT.

The chain combines TRBV27 with TRBJ1-1, with TRBD1 matching 8 bases. The CDR3 consists of 16 residues. The junction had 13 bases not matched to a gene; V was cut back by 5 bases and J by 5 bases. From germline, CDR1 is MNHEY and CDR2 SMNVEV (reference sequence). CDR3 region: CASSPDPQGAFTEAFF. DNA for the CDR3: TGTGCCAGCAGTCCCGACCCCCAGGGGGCGTTTACTGAAGCTTTCTTT.

Many counts were recorded for this clone. The chain combines TRBV6-4 with TRBJ1-2; 7 bases agree with TRBD1. The CDR3 has 15 residues. Germline V gene sequence: CDR1 MRHNA, CDR2 SNTAGT. With 0 bases clipped from V and 4 bases from J, the junction kept 5 bases outside the gene matches. The DNA for the CDR3 is TGTGCCAGCAGTGACTCGGAACAGGGGATCTATGGCTACACCTTC. It encodes CASSDSEQGIYGYTF.

There are a few counts of this clone. This rearrangement joins TRBV10-2 to TRBJ1-5, with unresolved D. Germline loops: CDR1 WSHSY, CDR2 SAAADI. V was clipped by 0 bases and J by 1 base, with 7 bases between them. The length of the CDR3 is 15 residues. CDR3 nucleotide sequence: TGCGCCAGCAGTGAGTCAGGGAACAGCAATCAGCCCCAGCATTTT. Translating it yields CASSESGNSNQPQHF.

This clone appeared once. This chain uses TRBV15 with TRBJ1-2; 7 bases match TRBD1. The germline V gene has CDR1 LNHNV and CDR2 YYDKDF (reference sequence). V gave up 1 base and J gave up 8 bases; unmatched junction bases: 10. The CDR3 sequence is 15 residues long. CDR3 nucleotide sequence: TGTGCCACCAGCAGAGCGAACAGGGGTAGTTTCGGCTACACCTTC. Translation gives CATSRANRGSFGYTF.

This rearrangement joins TRBV24-1 to TRBJ1-1; D may be TRBD1 (5 bases). Germline loops: CDR1 KGHDR, CDR2 SFDVKD. V lost 4 bases, J lost 4 bases, and 9 bases lay in between. The CDR3 is 13 residues long. CDR3 bases: TGTGCCACCAGTGAATCGGGGGGCACTGAAGCTTTCTTT. Residues: CATSESGGTEAFF.

As for this clone: One base away lies a much larger clone, so this may be a sequencing read error. The rearrangement joins TRBV7-9 to TRBJ1-1; D uncertain. CDR1 is SEHNR and CDR2 is FQNEAQ in the germline V gene (reference sequence). V gave up 2 bases and J gave up 1 base, with 5 bases separating them. This CDR3 is 13 amino acids long. The CDR3 here is CASSLWANTEAFF. In DNA form, the CDR3 reads TGTGCCAGCAGCTTATGGGCGAACACTGAAGCTTTCTTT.

The chain links TRBV5-1 to TRBJ2-4, with 8 nucleotides matching TRBD1. Germline loops: CDR1 SGHRS, CDR2 YFSETQ. CDR3 size: 15 residues. After removal of 4 bases from V and 1 base from J, the junction contained 4 bases not matched to a gene. The CDR3 sequence is CASSPRTGAKNIQYF. The DNA of the CDR3 is TGCGCCAGCAGCCCCCGGACAGGGGCCAAAAACATTCAGTACTTC.